The rows below give T cell receptor beta chains drawn from one sample of a study of PD-L1 blockade in urothelial cancer. Produced via immunoSEQ multiplex PCR; TCRdb's table is partial and in-frame only. The sample lists under 60,000 clones; roughly 80% were seen once. The sample was PBMCs, taken around atezolizumab (anti-PD-L1) treatment. These TCRs come from a man between 65 and 85 years old with urothelial cancer. CDR3s include the opening cysteine and the closing phenylalanine or tryptophan. The D gene is left open where the match is weak. Clone size is shown for a subset of rows, as once, few, many or a class of expanded clone.

j_call v_call d_call clone_size cdr3_aa cdr3_nt
TRBJ2-1 TRBV10-3 . . CASRASVHEQFF TGTGCCTCACGGGCTAGCGTCCATGAGCAGTTCTTC
TRBJ2-3 TRBV9 . . CASSVRSSTDTQYF TGTGCCAGCAGCGTACGTTCTAGCACAGATACGCAGTATTTT
TRBJ1-1 TRBV5-1 TRBD1 . CASGQDRGRNTEAFF TGCGCCAGCGGCCAAGACAGGGGACGGAACACTGAAGCTTTCTTT
TRBJ2-3 TRBV12-5 TRBD1 . CASGLARGPTDTQYF TGTGCTAGTGGTTTGGCCAGGGGGCCTACAGATACGCAGTATTTT
TRBJ2-1 TRBV5-1 . once CASSPGVLANPSYNEQFF TGCGCCAGCAGCCCTGGGGTACTAGCCAACCCCTCCTACAATGAGCAGTTCTTC
TRBJ2-7 TRBV6-5 TRBD1 . CASSYSRGLGEQYF TGTGCCAGCAGTTACTCGAGGGGGCTAGGCGAGCAGTACTTC
TRBJ1-1 TRBV2 . . CASSESRGGGTEAFF TGTGCCAGCAGCGAGTCAAGGGGGGGAGGCACTGAAGCTTTCTTT
TRBJ1-1 TRBV6-6 TRBD1 few CASSVRGTAEAFF TGTGCCAGCAGTGTCAGGGGGACGGCTGAAGCTTTCTTT
TRBJ1-3 TRBV7-9 . once CASSPPTVTIYF TGTGCCAGCAGCCCACCGACAGTCACCATATATTTT
TRBJ1-1 TRBV19 . . CASSTAAGGNTEAFF TGTGCCAGTAGTACCGCGGCAGGAGGGAACACTGAAGCTTTCTTT
TRBJ1-5 TRBV30 . . CAWRDLGARNQPQHF TGTGCCTGGAGGGATCTGGGGGCGCGTAATCAGCCCCAGCATTTT
TRBJ2-3 TRBV5-6 TRBD2 . CASSLALAGGDTQYF TGTGCCAGCAGCTTGGCACTAGCGGGAGGGGATACGCAGTATTTT
TRBJ2-2 TRBV27 . . CASSLSPRGTGELFF TGTGCCAGCAGTTTATCGCCCCGAGGGACCGGGGAGCTGTTTTTT
TRBJ1-4 TRBV7-9 . . CASSRDSGSEKLFF TGTGCCAGCAGCAGAGACTCCGGTAGTGAAAAACTGTTTTTT
TRBJ1-1 TRBV18 . . CASSPVGARGEAFF TGTGCCAGCTCACCGGTCGGCGCGCGGGGTGAAGCTTTCTTT
TRBJ2-3 TRBV19 . . CASSEDYSTETQYF TGTGCCAGTAGTGAGGACTATAGCACAGAAACGCAGTATTTT
TRBJ1-1 TRBV15 TRBD1 . CATSRYGQGNTEAFF TGTGCCACCAGCAGATACGGACAGGGGAACACTGAAGCTTTCTTT
TRBJ1-1 TRBV5-4 TRBD1 few CASSVGQTLEAFF TGTGCCAGCAGCGTGGGACAGACCCTTGAAGCTTTCTTT
TRBJ1-5 TRBV19 . . CASNWGGAESNQPQHF TGTGCCAGTAATTGGGGGGGGGCTGAGAGCAATCAGCCCCAGCATTTT
TRBJ2-7 TRBV5-1 TRBD2 . CASSQEYPGLAGGVHEQYF TGCGCCAGCAGCCAGGAGTACCCGGGACTAGCGGGTGGAGTCCACGAGCAGTACTTC
TRBJ1-1 TRBV6-1 . . CASTTGVNTEAFF TGTGCCAGCACCACCGGGGTCAACACTGAAGCTTTCTTT
TRBJ2-1 TRBV27 . . CASQDRTTNEQFF TGTGCCAGCCAGGACAGGACTACCAATGAGCAGTTCTTC
TRBJ2-1 TRBV6-1 TRBD2 . CASSKAGGGRYNEQFF TGTGCCAGCAGTAAAGCCGGGGGGGGGCGATACAATGAGCAGTTCTTC
TRBJ2-5 TRBV9 TRBD2 . CASSGPGLAEETQYF TGTGCCAGCAGCGGACCGGGACTAGCGGAAGAGACCCAGTACTTC
TRBJ2-4 TRBV11-3 . . CASSRTDLAYF TGTGCCAGCAGCCGGACAGACCTGGCGTACTTC
TRBJ1-4 TRBV4-3 . . CASSQASAGDEKLFF TGCGCCAGCAGCCAAGCATCTGCAGGGGACGAAAAACTGTTTTTT
TRBJ2-7 TRBV5-4 . . CASSLGVKYRPYEQYF TGTGCCAGCAGCTTGGGCGTAAAATACAGACCCTACGAGCAGTACTTC
TRBJ2-1 TRBV20-1 . . CSARGEHEQFF TGCAGTGCTAGAGGGGAGCACGAGCAGTTCTTC